This note documents a single T cell receptor (beta chain) sequence. There is no known antigen for this receptor. Within one base of it there is no much larger clone, and no base qualities were kept. The entry originates in a study of OX40 agonist ivuxolimab in advanced cancers. General notes on the study: Ivuxolimab was an agonistic, fully human IgG2 monoclonal antibody directed against OX40 (CD134), a costimulatory receptor. Of the approximately 53 patients in dose escalation, around 19 had hepatocellular carcinoma, approximately 15 had melanoma, 9 had renal cell carcinoma and 9 had head and neck cancer. In the dose-escalation cohort, around four fifths of patients were male, and the mean age was approximately 60 years, with a range of 23 to 79. Prior anti-PD-1, anti-PD-L1 or anti-CTLA-4 therapy was permitted, and approximately 40% of dose-escalation patients had received checkpoint inhibitors. Intravenous ivuxolimab was administered to patients every 2 weeks at six dose levels: 0.01, 0.1, 0.3, 1.5, 3 and 10 mg/kg. The paper describes the monotherapy dose-escalation part (N of about 47 patients) of the phase I trial of ivuxolimab. Partial responses occurred in three dose-escalation patients: two with cutaneous melanoma and one with hepatocellular carcinoma. Peripheral TCRbeta sequencing was intended to test whether TCR sequence diversity was altered and clonal T-cell expansion was caused by ivuxolimab. The investigation overall reported the following: After ivuxolimab, more expanded clones were found on average in CD8+ T cells than in CD4+ T cells. Which antigens the clonally expanded peripheral T cells were specific for was not determined. Low levels of normalized T-cell clonal expansion were also seen in some patients who did not respond. At doses from 0.1 to 3.0 mg/kg, clonal expansion was seen in both CD4+ and CD8+ blood T cells between baseline and week 6. Partial responders in the 0.1-3.0 mg/kg groups had among the lowest normalized peripheral clonal expansion, especially among CD8+ T cells.

Genomic DNA was extracted from sorted cells for sequencing of the TCRbeta CDR3 region. The immunoSEQ Assay was used to sequence the TCRbeta CDR3 regions. This is the immuneACCESS table as TCRdb keeps it, with only in-frame sequences that have V and J called. A part of the clones is gone; compared with another copy, unresolved V genes explain less than half, and the rest is unexplained. Recorded for this sample are roughly 64,000 clones; roughly 89% of them occurred a single time. Roughly 0.77% of the sample is in the top ten clones. Sequences SGHNT (CDR1) and YYREEE (CDR2) are obtained from the germline V gene (reference sequence). Unmatched junction bases come to 9, with V trimmed by 4 bases and J by 2 bases. The CDR3 spans 16 residues, from the cysteine through the phenylalanine. Kept here is only the CDR3 DNA, which spans 48 bases and is read in frame from base 1. Patients with a history of autoimmune disease or receiving systemic immunosuppression were excluded from the trial. Peripheral blood for TCR sequencing was drawn from every dose cohort at baseline, at cycle 4 day 1 and at cycle 7 day 1. The samples were taken from a phase I, first-in-human, multicenter, open-label dose-escalation trial of ivuxolimab. Adults with locally advanced or metastatic melanoma, renal cell, hepatocellular, or head and neck squamous cell carcinoma were enrolled in the trial. Before TCR sequencing, CD4+ and CD8+ T cells were separately sorted from peripheral blood.

The receptor was derived from an adult with an advanced solid tumor such as melanoma, head and neck, liver or kidney cancer. Sequencing used CD4+ or CD8+ T cells sorted from blood, obtained in a trial of the OX40 agonist ivuxolimab. The chain is encoded by TRBV5-4 joined to TRBJ2-5; 9 bases in the middle match TRBD2. The sequence in DNA is TGTGCCAGCAGCAAAGCGGGGGGTTCACCACAAGAGACCCAGTACTTC. Its translation reads: CASSKAGGSPQETQYF.